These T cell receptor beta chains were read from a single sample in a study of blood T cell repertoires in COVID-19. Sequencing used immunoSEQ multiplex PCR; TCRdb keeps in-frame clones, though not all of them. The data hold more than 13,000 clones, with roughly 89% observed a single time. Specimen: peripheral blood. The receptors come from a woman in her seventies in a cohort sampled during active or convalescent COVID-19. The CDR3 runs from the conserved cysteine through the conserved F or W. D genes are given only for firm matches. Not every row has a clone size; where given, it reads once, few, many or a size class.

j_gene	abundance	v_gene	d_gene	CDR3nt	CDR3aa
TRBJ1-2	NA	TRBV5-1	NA	TGCGCCAGCAGTCTTGACAGCAGTTATGGCTACACCTTC	CASSLDSSYGYTF
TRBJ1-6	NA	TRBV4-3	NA	TGCGCCAGCAGCCAAGATCTCGGCAGGGAGGGGGGGTATTCACCCCTCCACTTT	CASSQDLGREGGYSPLHF
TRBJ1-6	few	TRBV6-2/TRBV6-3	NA	TGTGCCAGCAGTCATCCCCGTACACGATCCTATAATTCACCCCTCCACTTT	CASSHPRTRSYNSPLHF
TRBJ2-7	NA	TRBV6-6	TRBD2	TGTGCCAGCAGTTACTCGGGCTATCGGGGCGGGGGAGAGCAGTACTTC	CASSYSGYRGGGEQYF
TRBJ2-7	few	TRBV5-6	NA	TGTGCCAGCAGCCACGGGTCCCCGGAGCAGTACTTC	CASSHGSPEQYF
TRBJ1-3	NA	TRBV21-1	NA	TGTGCCAGCAATAAAAGAATGGCGAGACAGGGTAACGGGTCTGGAAACACCATATATTTT	CASNKRMARQGNGSGNTIYF
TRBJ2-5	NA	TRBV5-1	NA	TGCGCCAGCAGGGCCGGGAGTTCGACGGAGACCCAGTACTTC	CASRAGSSTETQYF
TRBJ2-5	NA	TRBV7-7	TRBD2	TGTGCCAGCAGCCCCGCCGGGCGGGGGGGCGGGGAGACCCAGTACTTC	CASSPAGRGGGETQYF
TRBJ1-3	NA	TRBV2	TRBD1	TGTGCCAGCCGGGGACAGCCCCTCTCTGGAAACACCATATATTTT	CASRGQPLSGNTIYF
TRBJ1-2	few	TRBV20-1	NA	TGCAGTGCTAGAAAGGACAGCGGCTACACCTTC	CSARKDSGYTF
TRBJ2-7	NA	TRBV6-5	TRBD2	TGTGCCAGTTCGAAGGCGGGAGCAGCTACCTACGAGCAGTACTTC	CASSKAGAATYEQYF
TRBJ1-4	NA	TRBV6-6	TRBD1	TGTGCCAGCAGTTACACAGGATTGGGACAGGGCGAAAAACTGTTTTTT	CASSYTGLGQGEKLFF
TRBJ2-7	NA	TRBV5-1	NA	TGCGCCAGCAGCTTGAAGGGAGTGGACAGTTTGAGCTCCTACGAGCAGTACTTC	CASSLKGVDSLSSYEQYF
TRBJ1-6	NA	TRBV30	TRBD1	TGTGCCTGGATCCGGGACAGTTTTTCACCCCTCCACTTT	CAWIRDSFSPLHF
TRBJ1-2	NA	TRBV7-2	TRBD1	TGTGCCAGCAGCGCACGGACAGGGGAGGGAGAGCGCTACACCTTC	CASSARTGEGERYTF
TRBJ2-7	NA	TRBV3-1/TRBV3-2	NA	TGTGCCAGCAGCCGATTTTTGGGCCCCCCCGGAGAGCAGTACTTC	CASSRFLGPPGEQYF
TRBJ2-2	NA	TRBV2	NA	TGTGCCGGGGGGAAGGGGCGTACCGGGGAGCTGTTTTTT	CAGGKGRTGELFF
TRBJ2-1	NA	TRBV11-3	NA	TGTGCCAGCAGCTTAGCTAACTCCTACAATGAGCAGTTCTTC	CASSLANSYNEQFF
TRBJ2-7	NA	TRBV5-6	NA	TGTGCCAGCAGCTTAGGGGGACGAACCTGGGAGCAGTACTTC	CASSLGGRTWEQYF
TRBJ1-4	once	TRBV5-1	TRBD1	TGCGCCAGCAGCGCGGGACCTACAGGGGGAGGCGAAAAACTGTTTTTT	CASSAGPTGGGEKLFF
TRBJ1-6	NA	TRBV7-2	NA	TGTGCCAGCAGGTTGTGGGGCGAAAATTCACCCCTCCACTTT	CASRLWGENSPLHF
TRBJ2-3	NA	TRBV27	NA	TGTGCCAGCAACCAACAGGGCCCATCCGCGTACACAGATACGCAGTATTTT	CASNQQGPSAYTDTQYF
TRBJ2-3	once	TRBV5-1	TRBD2	TGCGCCAGCAGCTTACGTCTAGCGGGGTCAACAGATACGCAGTATTTT	CASSLRLAGSTDTQYF
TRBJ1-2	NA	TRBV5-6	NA	TGTGCCAGCAGCCCTCATATAATACACAGGGACTATGGCTACACCTTC	CASSPHIIHRDYGYTF
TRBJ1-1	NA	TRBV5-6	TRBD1	TGTGCCAGCAGCTTGAGGGGGCGCGGGATCACTGAAGCTTTCTTT	CASSLRGRGITEAFF
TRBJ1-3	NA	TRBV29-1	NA	TGCAGCGTTGAGAGGGGAAACACCATATATTTT	CSVERGNTIYF
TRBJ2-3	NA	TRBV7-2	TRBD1	TGTGCCAGCGGCACCGGGACAGGGCGCACAGATACGCAGTATTTT	CASGTGTGRTDTQYF
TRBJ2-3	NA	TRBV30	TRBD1	TGTGCCTGGAGCGCCGGGACAGGGGGTGAGGATACGCAGTATTTT	CAWSAGTGGEDTQYF
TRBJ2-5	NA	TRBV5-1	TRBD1	TGCGCCAGCAGGACTACAGGGGGGCAAGAGACCCAGTACTTC	CASRTTGGQETQYF
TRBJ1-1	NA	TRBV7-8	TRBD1	TGTGCCAGCAGTCAGAACAGGGGGAAGAACACTGAAGCTTTCTTT	CASSQNRGKNTEAFF
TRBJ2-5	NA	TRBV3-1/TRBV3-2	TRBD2	TGTGCCAGCAGCCAAGGTCAGCGGGGGGGCGGATCGGAGACCCAGTACTTC	CASSQGQRGGGSETQYF
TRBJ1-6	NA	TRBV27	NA	TGTGCCAGCAGTTTTTCCCGTAATTCACCCCTCCACTTT	CASSFSRNSPLHF
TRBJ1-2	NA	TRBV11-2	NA	TGTGCCAGCAGCTTACCTGGGAGGGGCAACAAAAACTATGGCTACACCTTC	CASSLPGRGNKNYGYTF
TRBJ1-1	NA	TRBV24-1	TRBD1	TGTGCCACCAGTGATTCGGACAGGGAAGCCACTGAAGCTTTCTTT	CATSDSDREATEAFF
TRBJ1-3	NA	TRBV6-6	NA	TGTGCCAGCAGGACCGGGGGGTTCTCTGGAAACACCATATATTTT	CASRTGGFSGNTIYF
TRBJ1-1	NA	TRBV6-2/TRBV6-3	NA	TGTGCCAGCAGTTCCCGACCCTGGCCCGGGGCTGAAGCTTTCTTT	CASSSRPWPGAEAFF
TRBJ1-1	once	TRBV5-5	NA	TGTGCCAGCAGCCCGGAGACAGTTTCAAGCACTGAAGCTTTCTTT	CASSPETVSSTEAFF
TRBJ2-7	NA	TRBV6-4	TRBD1	TGTGCCAGCAGTGACTCAGGGACAGGGGGCCTCTGCCGTGACGAGCAGTACTTC	CASSDSGTGGLCRDEQYF
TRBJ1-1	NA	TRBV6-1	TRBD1	TGTGCCAGCAGTGAACTGACAGGGTACACTGAAGCTTTCTTT	CASSELTGYTEAFF
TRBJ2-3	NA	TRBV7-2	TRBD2	TGTGCCAGCAGCTTAGGGGCTAGCGGGGGGACGCAGTATTTT	CASSLGASGGTQYF
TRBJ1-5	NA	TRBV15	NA	TGTGCCACCGGCCCTTGGAGAGTCGATCAGCCCCAGCATTTT	CATGPWRVDQPQHF
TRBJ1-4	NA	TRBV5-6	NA	TGTGCCAGCAGCTTCGGGGGTACCAATGAAAAACTGTTTTTT	CASSFGGTNEKLFF
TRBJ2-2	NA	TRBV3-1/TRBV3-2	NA	TGTGCCAGCAGCCAACGTACCGGGGAGCTGTTTTTT	CASSQRTGELFF
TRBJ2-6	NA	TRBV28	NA	TGTGCCAGCAGTTTGCGTGGTAGTGGGGCCAACGTCCTGACTTTC	CASSLRGSGANVLTF
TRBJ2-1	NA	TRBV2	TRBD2	TGTGCCAGCAGGAGACTAGCGGCCATTAATGAGCAGTTCTTC	CASRRLAAINEQFF
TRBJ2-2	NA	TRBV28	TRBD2	TGTGCCAGCAGCCCCGGACTAGCGGCCGGGGAGCTGTTTTTT	CASSPGLAAGELFF
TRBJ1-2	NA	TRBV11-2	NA	TGTGCCAGCAGCGCAATAACAGGGTGGGCCTATGGCTACACCTTC	CASSAITGWAYGYTF
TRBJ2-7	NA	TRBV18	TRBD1	TGTGCCAGCTCTACGACAGGGCCCTCCTACGAGCAGTACTTC	CASSTTGPSYEQYF
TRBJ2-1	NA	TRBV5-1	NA	TGCGCCAGCAGCCCGGAGCAACTAGCACCCGGGTTTAGTGAGCAGTTCTTC	CASSPEQLAPGFSEQFF
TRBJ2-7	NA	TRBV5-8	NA	TGTGCCAGCAGCTTGGCCAGTGAGGGCACCTACGAGCAGTACTTC	CASSLASEGTYEQYF
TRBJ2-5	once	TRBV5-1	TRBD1	TGCGCCAGCAGCTTGAACCAGGGGGTGGCTCCCCAAGAGACCCAGTACTTC	CASSLNQGVAPQETQYF